The present T cell receptor (beta chain) was sequenced within a study of OX40 agonist ivuxolimab in advanced cancers. Profiled with immunoSEQ multiplex PCR; TCRdb holds only in-frame clones, not every one. The profile covers around 72,000 clones, with approximately 81% appearing a single time and about 5% taken by the ten largest. CDR3 length: 15 residues. Germline V gene lookup returns CDR1 SEHNR and CDR2 FQNEAQ (reference sequence). Between the trimmed V and J ends, which lost 6 bases and 0 bases, there was a span of 14 bases. This clone was recorded only once. The origin of this receptor is an adult with an advanced solid tumor such as melanoma, head and neck, liver or kidney cancer. Specimen: CD4+ or CD8+ T cells sorted from blood, collected in a trial of the OX40 agonist ivuxolimab. This chain links TRBV7-9 with TRBJ1-1; the D gene is possibly TRBD1 (5 bases). The CDR3 region is CASSSAGLMNTEAFF. In nucleotides, the CDR3 is TGTGCCAGCAGTTCAGCGGGGCTAATGAACACTGAAGCTTTCTTT.